This TCR beta chain was identified in a study of response to subunit inactivated influenza vaccine. TCRdb re-called the RT-PCR reads through MiXCR, storing one row per CDR3 protein. The sample shows approximately 500,000 distinct CDR3 sequences, around 25% of them seen only once. Germline V gene lookup returns CDR1 MNHNS and CDR2 SASEGT. This CDR3 has 14 amino acids. The ends lost 7 bases at V and 5 bases at J; junction bases unmatched: 9. These data also featured in a second study, about T cells expressing NK-cell markers. That study reports: A 5'RACE template switching approach incorporating UMIs was used to make TCR beta cDNA. There remained a lack of clarity about HCMV specificity of expanded NKG2C+ T cell clones.

This receptor was taken from a man aged 50-59 years who received an inactivated influenza vaccine. The specimen was CD4+ T cells sorted from PBMCs, collected roughly 12 days after vaccination. The chain joins TRBV6-1 to TRBJ2-7; TRBD1 matches 9 bases. The CDR3 here is CASISGTGSNEQYF. The CDR3 nucleotides read TGTGCCAGCATCTCAGGGACAGGGTCCAACGAGCAGTACTTC.